These 17 T cell receptor beta chains were sequenced from one sample in a study of blood T cell repertoires in COVID-19. The method was immunoSEQ multiplex PCR; TCRdb's version includes in-frame clones alone and lacks a portion of them. The table has roughly 250,000 clones, about 80% seen once. The sequenced sample was peripheral blood. The origin of the receptors is a woman of 80 years or more with active or convalescent COVID-19.

This sequence joins TRBV6-5 and TRBJ2-3; 9 positions match TRBD2. This CDR3 is built from 15 residues. V lost 6 bases to trimming and J lost 0 bases; unmatched junction nucleotides: 4. Germline V gene sequence: CDR1 MNHEY, CDR2 SVGAGI. CDR3 protein: CASRTSGVSTDTQYF. The CDR3 DNA reads as TGTGCCAGCAGGACTAGCGGCGTTAGCACAGATACGCAGTATTTT.

The V gene is TRBV4-1, the J gene TRBJ2-5, with 9 bases lining up with TRBD1. Germline lookup yields CDR1 MGHRA and CDR2 YSYEKL. V was clipped by 2 bases and J by 0 bases; unmatched bases: 16. CDR3 length: 20 amino acids. This CDR3 is CASSQTPGTGFTLYQETQYF. In DNA, the CDR3 is TGCGCCAGCAGCCAAACCCCCGGGACAGGGTTCACCCTTTACCAAGAGACCCAGTACTTC.

The chain recombines TRBV29-1 with TRBJ1-1, with TRBD1 identical over 9 bases. Germline V gene data show CDR1 as SQVTM and CDR2 as ANQGSEA. The CDR3 contains 12 residues. Trimming cost V 4 bases and J 4 bases; bases outside gene matches: 1. The CDR3 DNA sequence: TGCAGCGTTGCGGACAGGGGCACTGAAGCTTTCTTT. This codes for CSVADRGTEAFF.

J is TRBJ2-1 and V is TRBV25-1; D perhaps matches TRBD2 (7 bases). In germline, CDR1 is MGHDK, CDR2 SYGVNS. The V end was cut by 6 bases, the J end by 6 bases, with 18 bases between. The CDR3 loop spans 15 amino acids. The CDR3 nucleotides read TGTGCCAGCAGGCATGGGGGGGGGCTAGGCAATGAGCAGTTCTTC. Its translation: CASRHGGGLGNEQFF.

The CDR3 DNA sequence: TGTGCCAGCAGCCAACGGGGGAGGAACACTGAAGCTTTCTTT. This encodes CASSQRGRNTEAFF. The V call is TRBV14, the J call TRBJ1-1, with D maybe TRBD1 (5 bases). Between the trimmed V and J ends, which lost 2 bases and 1 base, there was a span of 8 bases. Germline CDR1 and CDR2: SGHDN and FVKESK. The CDR3 is 14 residues long. Full variable domain (outside the CDR3, taken from reference TRBV14 and TRBJ1-1): EAGVTQFPSHSVIEKGQTVTLRCDPISGHDNLYWYRRVMGKEIKFLLHFVKESKQDESGMPNNRFLAERTGGTYSTLKVQPAELEDSGVYFCASSQRGRNTEAFFGQGTRLTVV.

The chain employs TRBV10-3 and TRBJ2-3; possible D gene TRBD2, 6 bases. V was shortened by 6 bases and J by 4 bases, with 17 bases between the two germline ends. Germline assignment: CDR1 ENHRY and CDR2 SYGVKD. This CDR3 contains 15 residues. The CDR3 bases are TGTGCCATCAGGGGGGACTTATCGGGGGCAGATACGCAGTATTTT. This sequence encodes CAIRGDLSGADTQYF.

The chain links TRBV2 to TRBJ2-2, with D perhaps TRBD1 (6 bases). V dropped 6 bases and J dropped 2 bases, with 13 bases sitting between them. Germline V gives CDR1 SNHLY, CDR2 FYNNEI. CDR3 length: 15 amino acids. The CDR3 loop reads CASRNRAINTGELFF. The CDR3 DNA is TGTGCCAGCAGAAACAGGGCCATAAACACCGGGGAGCTGTTTTTT.

The rearrangement joins TRBV6-1 to TRBJ2-5; D gene ambiguous. This CDR3 region has 14 residues. V lost 2 bases to trimming and J lost 1 base, with 8 bases between them. CDR1 is MNHNS, CDR2 SASEGT, per germline. The CDR3 loop is CASSEWAAQETQYF. The CDR3 DNA reads as TGTGCCAGCAGTGAATGGGCAGCCCAAGAGACCCAGTACTTC.

The genes are TRBV18 and TRBJ2-7; 7 bases match TRBD2. With 6 bases clipped from V and 11 bases from J, the junction kept 13 bases outside the gene matches. Germline V gene sequence: CDR1 KGHSH, CDR2 LQKENI. The CDR3 contains 13 residues. The CDR3 region is CASSSRFGGSEYF. The CDR3 nucleotides are TGTGCCAGCTCCTCCCGTTTTGGCGGGAGTGAGTACTTC.

The chain carries TRBV5-8 and TRBJ1-6; D is ambiguous. The CDR3 spans 15 residues. The ends were cut back, 4 bases at V and 13 bases at J, with 21 bases in the middle. Germline V gene data show CDR1 as SGHTS and CDR2 as YDEGEE. CDR3 sequence: CASSPEVDPRFPLHF. The CDR3 nucleotides read TGTGCCAGCAGCCCGGAGGTGGACCCTCGGTTCCCCCTCCACTTT.

The chain carries TRBV9 and TRBJ2-7; 8 bases match TRBD2. From germline, CDR1 is SGDLS and CDR2 YYNGEE. CDR3 length equals 15 residues. J gave up 6 bases and V 2 bases, and 10 bases lay outside the gene matches. The CDR3 is CASSVVGGLAGEQYF. In nucleotides, the CDR3 is TGTGCCAGCAGCGTGGTTGGGGGGCTAGCGGGCGAGCAGTACTTC.

The J gene is TRBJ2-5, the V gene TRBV5-1; 7 bases agree with TRBD1. There are 14 residues in the CDR3. Germline CDR1 and CDR2: SGHRS and YFSETQ. V shed 3 bases, J shed 5 bases, and the junction held 7 bases outside the gene matches. CDR3 nucleotide sequence: TGCGCCAGCAGCTCCCAGACAGGGAAGGAGACCCAGTACTTC. It encodes CASSSQTGKETQYF.

The rearrangement uses TRBV2 and TRBJ1-1; the match to TRBD1 covers 8 bases. The ends lost 5 bases at V and 4 bases at J; junction bases unmatched: 3. CDR3 size: 13 residues. Germline V gene data show CDR1 as SNHLY and CDR2 as FYNNEI. CDR3 residues: CASSQGASTEAFF. The CDR3 nucleotides are TGTGCCAGCAGTCAGGGGGCTAGCACTGAAGCTTTCTTT. Drawing the rest from reference TRBV2 and TRBJ1-1, the complete variable domain is EPEVTQTPSHQVTQMGQEVILRCVPISNHLYFYWYRQILGQKVEFLVSFYNNEISEKSEIFDDQFSVERPDGSNFTLKIRSTKLEDSAMYFCASSQGASTEAFFGQGTRLTVV.

On this clone itself: Other DNA sequences of this sample code for an identical CDR3. The V gene is TRBV5-1, the J gene TRBJ2-5; 7 bases line up with TRBD2. This CDR3 spans 13 amino acids. The V segment lost 0 bases and the J segment 5 bases; nucleotides outside the gene matches: 1. The germline CDR1 and CDR2 sequences are SGHRS and YFSETQ. The CDR3 coding sequence is TGCGCCAGCAGCTTGGCCGGGGGGGAGACCCAGTACTTC. Translated: CASSLAGGETQYF.

This rearrangement joins TRBV7-6 to TRBJ2-3; 15 bases are a match to TRBD2. Germline V gene lookup returns CDR1 SGHVS and CDR2 FNYEAQ. The V and J ends lost 2 bases and 1 base, in that order; junction bases with no gene match: 1. The CDR3 extends over 17 amino acids. Here the CDR3 reads CASSLRTSGGGTDTQYF. The CDR3 DNA reads as TGTGCCAGCAGCTTACGGACTAGCGGGGGGGGCACAGATACGCAGTATTTT. Full variable domain (rest looked up from reference TRBV7-6 and TRBJ2-3): GAGVSQSPRYKVTKRGQDVALRCDPISGHVSLYWYRQALGQGPEFLTYFNYEAQQDKSGLPNDRFSAERPEGSISTLTIQRTEQRDSAMYRCASSLRTSGGGTDTQYFGPGTRLTVL.

The chain is built from TRBV19 and TRBJ1-6, with D perhaps TRBD1 (6 bases). The CDR3 totals 14 residues. The V and J ends lost 2 bases and 7 bases respectively, with 9 bases between them. Germline V gene sequence: CDR1 LNHDA, CDR2 SQIVND (reference sequence). The CDR3 loop reads CASSIQGLNSPLHF. DNA of the CDR3: TGTGCCAGTAGTATACAGGGGTTAAATTCACCCCTCCACTTT. The whole variable domain, filled in from reference TRBV19 and TRBJ1-6, reads DGGITQSPKYLFRKEGQNVTLSCEQNLNHDAMYWYRQDPGQGLRLIYYSQIVNDFQKGDIAEGYSVSREKKESFPLTVTSAQKNPTAFYLCASSIQGLNSPLHFGNGTRLTVT.

This rearrangement joins TRBV6-6 to TRBJ1-1; TRBD1 matches at 9 bases. Germline CDR1 is MNHNY and CDR2 is SVGAGI (reference sequence). V lost 5 bases, J lost 4 bases, and 5 bases stayed unmatched. This CDR3 contains 14 residues. For the CDR3, the DNA is TGTGCCAGCAGTACCCGACAGGGGGGCACTGAAGCTTTCTTT. Protein: CASSTRQGGTEAFF.